Here is one T cell receptor beta chain with its context. One junction end disagrees with the germline gene, perhaps due to a read error. The sample originates from a study of Graves' ophthalmopathy and Graves' hyperthyroidism. Amplification of TCR beta CDR3 regions used RNA transcripts. HTBI-primed first-round RT-PCR preceded second-round multiplex PCR. MiXCR, run by TCRdb on the multiplex PCR reads, gives a single entry per CDR3 protein. The sample lists about 660,000 distinct CDR3 sequences, roughly two fifths occurring once. Germline-derived CDR1 and CDR2 are WNHNN and SYGVQD (reference sequence). This CDR3 is built from 15 residues.

The sequence was obtained from an adult man with Graves' ophthalmopathy. Sequenced: peripheral blood. This chain uses TRBV10-1 with TRBJ1-1; TRBD1 might be the D (5 bases). CDR3 bases: TGCGCCAACAGTGAGTCTTGCAGGGATTACACTGAAGCTTTCTTT. The encoded protein is CANSESCRDYTEAFF.